This T cell receptor (beta chain) was sequenced for a study of cytomegalovirus exposure and HLA in healthy donors. The overall study: The approximately 110 validation repertoires used a platform that matched the one used for the approximately 700 first-cohort repertoires, as a later analysis reported. Study outcomes and limitations: Subsequent analysis revealed that first-cohort TCR clusters tended to co-occur in the 90 to 150 validation repertoires. A list of 164 TCR beta chains associated with cytomegalovirus was given.

Produced via immunoSEQ multiplex PCR; TCRdb's table is partial and in-frame only. The table shows 200,000 or so clones, with just over 85% occurring only once. On this clone itself: Antigen specificity is unknown.

The study drew the donors from its 120-subject validation cohort, separate from the roughly 700-subject first cohort. This clonotype was sampled from a young woman in good health and CMV-seronegative. Sequencing used PBMCs.

The CDR3 DNA follows: TGTGCCAGCAGTCCCGGCGTATCGGGGCAGCCCCAGCATTTT. Protein product: CASSPGVSGQPQHF. The chain employs TRBV6-4 and TRBJ1-5; D remains ambiguous. Germline values: CDR1 MRHNA, CDR2 SNTAGT. This CDR3 is 14 amino acids long. V lost 5 bases and J lost 7, with 15 bases in between.